The 23 T cell receptor beta chains below all came from one sample that was sequenced in a study of cytomegalovirus exposure and HLA in healthy donors. PCR used 60 Vbeta primers and 13 Jbeta primers. Repertoires were generated with immunoSEQ multiplex PCR, while TCRdb's copy carries only in-frame clones and drops some. The sample contains some 150,000 clones, approximately 75% of which appear only once. Sequencing was done on a sample of PBMCs. The receptors originated from a male donor in good health and CMV-seronegative.

This clone came up a few times. V usage is TRBV11-2 and J usage is TRBJ2-5, with TRBD2 matching 8 bases. V dropped 6 bases and J dropped 11; count of bases not matched to a gene: 11. Germline lookup yields CDR1 SGHAT and CDR2 FQNNGV. There are 13 residues in the CDR3. The CDR3 spells CASSLEASGLQYF. CDR3 in DNA: TGTGCCAGCAGTCTAGAGGCTAGCGGGTTACAGTACTTC.

CDR3 DNA: TGTGCCAGCAGCCCGGGACAGGGGCCCTACAATGAGCAGTTCTTC. Encoded protein: CASSPGQGPYNEQFF. This chain connects TRBV5-4 to TRBJ2-1, with TRBD1 matching 10 bases. Germline CDR1 SGHNT, CDR2 YYREEE (reference sequence). The CDR3 runs to 15 residues. V dropped 4 bases and J dropped 2; count of bases not matched to a gene: 3. The full variable domain, its missing parts supplied by reference TRBV5-4 and TRBJ2-1, is ETGVTQSPTHLIKTRGQQVTLRCSSQSGHNTVSWYQQALGQGPQFIFQYYREEENGRGNFPPRFSGLQFPNYSSELNVNALELDDSALYLCASSPGQGPYNEQFFGPGTRLTVL.

V is TRBV27 and J is TRBJ1-4; 9 bases are shared with TRBD1. V shed 4 bases, J shed 4 bases, and the junction held 13 bases outside the gene matches. Germline V gene lookup returns CDR1 MNHEY and CDR2 SMNVEV (reference sequence). CDR3 length: 18 residues. CDR3 sequence reads: CASSSNPGQGFGNEKLFF. As DNA, the CDR3 is TGTGCCAGCAGTTCAAACCCGGGACAGGGTTTTGGTAATGAAAAACTGTTTTTT. The full variable domain, with the rest looked up from reference TRBV27 and TRBJ1-4, is EAQVTQNPRYLITVTGKKLTVTCSQNMNHEYMSWYRQDPGLGLRQIYYSMNVEVTDKGDVPEGYKVSRKEKRNFPLILESPSPNQTSLYFCASSSNPGQGFGNEKLFFGSGTQLSVL.

The chain joins TRBV5-6 to TRBJ1-3; D perhaps matches TRBD1 (6 bases). The CDR3 sequence is 16 residues long. Trimming removed 0 bases at V and 2 bases at J, with 12 bases between. Germline CDR1 is SGHDT and CDR2 is YYEEEE. CDR3 region: CASSLVGGLAGNTIYF. The DNA of the CDR3 is TGTGCCAGCAGCTTGGTGGGGGGGCTCGCTGGAAACACCATATATTTT.

The chain carries TRBV7-2 and TRBJ1-6; 7 bases map to TRBD1. V lost 7 bases and J lost 7; bases outside the gene matches: 16. Looked up from germline, CDR1 is SGHTA and CDR2 is FQGNSA. The CDR3 covers 17 residues. The CDR3 spells CASTPLPEGARNSPLHF. DNA for the CDR3: TGTGCCAGCACCCCTCTCCCGGAGGGGGCGAGGAATTCACCCCTCCACTTT.

This clone was recorded only once. J is TRBJ1-4 and V is TRBV5-1, with TRBD1 matching over 7 bases. CDR3 size: 15 residues. CDR1 is SGHRS and CDR2 is YFSETQ in the germline V gene. J gave up 10 bases and V 0 bases, and 9 bases lay outside the gene matches. CDR3 residues: CASSLGDRSGVKLFF. For the CDR3, the DNA is TGCGCCAGCAGCTTGGGGGACAGATCTGGGGTAAAACTGTTTTTT.

The J gene is TRBJ2-5, the V gene TRBV7-3, with D perhaps matching TRBD1 (5 bases). Germline-derived CDR1 and CDR2 are SGHTA and FQGTGA. This CDR3 region has 15 residues. V was shortened by 4 bases and J by 4 bases, with 16 bases between the two germline ends. The CDR3 sequence is CASSSQGKIGETQYF. The CDR3 coding sequence is TGTGCCAGCAGCTCGCAGGGCAAAATAGGAGAGACCCAGTACTTC.

The chain has TRBV4-3 and TRBJ1-1; D might be TRBD1 (5 bases). Trimming removed 0 bases at V and 4 bases at J, with 18 bases between. Germline V lookup: CDR1 LGHNA, CDR2 YSLEER. The CDR3 sequence is 17 residues long. The CDR3 spells CASSQENPPGGGTEAFF. The CDR3 coding sequence is TGCGCCAGCAGCCAAGAAAATCCCCCGGGGGGAGGCACTGAAGCTTTCTTT.

This clone was picked up a small number of times. The rearrangement links TRBV4-2 to TRBJ1-5; D remains ambiguous. The CDR3 is 18 amino acids. CDR1 LGHNA and CDR2 YNFKEQ come from the germline V gene. Trimming left V 0 bases short and J 3 bases short, with 18 bases between. CDR3 nucleotides: TGTGCCAGCAGCCAAGAGTTCAGGAAGGAACACCACAATCAGCCCCAGCATTTT. Translation: CASSQEFRKEHHNQPQHF.

This clone was seen a single time. The chain combines TRBV29-1 with TRBJ1-2; D possibly corresponds to TRBD1 (5 bases). Germline CDR1 SQVTM, CDR2 ANQGSEA. The CDR3 has 11 amino acids. The ends were cut back, 4 bases at V and 2 bases at J, with 5 bases in the middle. The CDR3 DNA reads as TGCAGCGTTGGACAGAACTATGGCTACACCTTC. Translated, it gives CSVGQNYGYTF.

This chain links TRBV15 with TRBJ2-3; possible D gene TRBD1, 5 bases. CDR3 length: 13 residues. Trimming stripped 5 bases from V and 4 bases from J, with 10 bases between. Looked up from germline, CDR1 is LNHNV and CDR2 is YYDKDF (reference sequence). The CDR3 DNA sequence: TGTGCCACCAGCGGCTTGACAGCAGATACGCAGTATTTT. Translating it yields CATSGLTADTQYF.

This clone was found once. This chain joins TRBV11-3 and TRBJ2-3, with D possibly TRBD1 on 6 matching bases. V lost 0 bases and J 6 bases, leaving 13 bases between the germline ends. This CDR3 spans 15 amino acids. Germline CDR1 reads SGHNT; CDR2 reads YENEEA. Here the CDR3 DNA reads TGTGCCAGCAGCTTAGACCGGGACAAAATGGATACGCAGTATTTT. Its protein is CASSLDRDKMDTQYF. The complete variable domain, with remaining parts taken from reference TRBV11-3 and TRBJ2-3, reads EAGVVQSPRYKIIEKKQPVAFWCNPISGHNTLYWYLQNLGQGPELLIRYENEEAVDDSQLPKDRFSAERLKGVDSTLKIQPAELGDSAVYLCASSLDRDKMDTQYFGPGTRLTVL.

The chain couples TRBV5-4 to TRBJ2-7; TRBD2 aligns across 9 bases. The CDR3 has 14 amino acids. CDR1 and CDR2 (germline): SGHNT, YYREEE (reference sequence). V dropped 4 bases and J dropped 7; count of bases not matched to a gene: 9. The CDR3 coding sequence is TGTGCCAGCAGCCATAATGGACTAGCGAATGAGCAGTACTTC. Its protein is CASSHNGLANEQYF.

This sequence joins TRBV7-2 and TRBJ1-2; TRBD1 aligns across 8 bases. Germline lookup yields CDR1 SGHTA and CDR2 FQGNSA. J was trimmed by 3 bases and V by 5 bases; bases with no gene match: 8. This CDR3 spans 15 amino acids. CDR3 coding DNA: TGTGCCAGCAGCCTTAGACTGACAGGGGACTATGGCTACACCTTC. Translated: CASSLRLTGDYGYTF.

The rearrangement joins TRBV19 to TRBJ2-1; D might be TRBD2 (6 bases). This CDR3 has 14 amino acids. Germline values: CDR1 LNHDA, CDR2 SQIVND (reference sequence). The ends were cut back, 5 bases at V and 4 bases at J, with 12 bases in the middle. For the CDR3, the DNA is TGTGCCAGTAGTTTCGGGGGAGAGTACAATGAGCAGTTCTTC. Translated: CASSFGGEYNEQFF.

CDR3: CASSQGEGGARQPQHF. Here the CDR3 DNA reads TGTGCCAGCAGCCAAGGTGAGGGAGGGGCGCGACAGCCCCAGCATTTT. The genes are TRBV4-2 and TRBJ1-5, with D tentatively TRBD1 (5 bases). V was cut by 1 base and J by 7 bases, with 17 bases left in between. This CDR3 comprises 16 residues. In germline, CDR1 is LGHNA, CDR2 YNFKEQ.

The chain carries TRBV15 and TRBJ2-1, with TRBD2 as a possible D gene (6 bases). V lost 2 bases, J lost 0 bases, and 17 bases lay in between. Germline V gene sequence: CDR1 LNHNV, CDR2 YYDKDF (reference sequence). The CDR3 contains 18 residues. The CDR3 sequence is CATSRQTGTGSSYNEQFF. In DNA, the CDR3 is TGTGCCACCAGCAGACAAACCGGGACCGGGAGCTCCTACAATGAGCAGTTCTTC.

The chain links TRBV2 to TRBJ1-1; tentative D call: TRBD1 (6 bases). Germline V CDR1 and CDR2: SNHLY, FYNNEI. The CDR3 spans 12 residues. V lost 10 bases, J lost 3 bases, and 12 bases lay in between. CDR3 sequence reads: CATLDRYTEAFF. Here the CDR3 DNA reads TGTGCCACCCTGGACAGATACACTGAAGCTTTCTTT.

The V and J genes are TRBV5-6 and TRBJ1-6, with TRBD1 identical over 7 bases. J gave up 10 bases and V 7 bases, and 8 bases lay outside the gene matches. The CDR3 sequence is 13 residues long. Germline loops: CDR1 SGHDT, CDR2 YYEEEE. CDR3 coding DNA: TGTGCCAGCCAAGAGACAGGGCAGTCACCCCTCCACTTT. Protein: CASQETGQSPLHF.

The CDR3 DNA reads as TGCAGCGAACGGACTAGCGGCTACAATGAGCAGTTCTTC. Translation gives CSERTSGYNEQFF. The rearrangement uses TRBV29-1 and TRBJ2-1, with 10 bases identical to TRBD2. Looked up from germline, CDR1 is SQVTM and CDR2 is ANQGSEA. CDR3 length equals 13 residues. V lost 7 bases, J lost 3 bases, and 3 bases stayed unmatched.

V usage is TRBV9 and J usage is TRBJ2-5, with a possible D match to TRBD1 (6 bases). Germline CDR1 SGDLS, CDR2 YYNGEE. V was pared by 0 bases and J by 5 bases, with 14 bases between. The CDR3 runs to 15 residues. The CDR3 spells CASSVAIGGGETQYF. Written as DNA, the CDR3 is TGTGCCAGCAGCGTAGCTATAGGGGGTGGGGAGACCCAGTACTTC.

The chain joins TRBV7-2 to TRBJ2-7, with 8 bases fitting TRBD1. This CDR3 contains 16 residues. The V gene's germline CDR1 is SGHTA and CDR2 FQGNSA. V trimming: 0 bases; J trimming: 2 bases; junction bases outside the gene matches: 6. The CDR3 DNA reads TGTGCCAGCAGCTTAGCAACCGGGACAGGAGCCTACGAGCAGTACTTC. It codes for CASSLATGTGAYEQYF. The complete variable domain, with remaining parts taken from reference TRBV7-2 and TRBJ2-7, reads GAGVSQSPSNKVTEKGKDVELRCDPISGHTALYWYRQSLGQGLEFLIYFQGNSAPDKSGLPSDRFSAERTGGSVSTLTIQRTQQEDSAVYLCASSLATGTGAYEQYFGPGTRLTVT.

The rearrangement links TRBV11-2 to TRBJ2-7; no definite D call. The V gene's germline CDR1 is SGHAT and CDR2 FQNNGV. Trimming pared 4 bases from V and 5 bases from J, leaving 12 bases between. The CDR3 is made up of 13 amino acids. This chain's CDR3 is CASSSHIADEQYF. CDR3 bases: TGTGCCAGCAGCTCCCACATCGCCGACGAGCAGTACTTC.